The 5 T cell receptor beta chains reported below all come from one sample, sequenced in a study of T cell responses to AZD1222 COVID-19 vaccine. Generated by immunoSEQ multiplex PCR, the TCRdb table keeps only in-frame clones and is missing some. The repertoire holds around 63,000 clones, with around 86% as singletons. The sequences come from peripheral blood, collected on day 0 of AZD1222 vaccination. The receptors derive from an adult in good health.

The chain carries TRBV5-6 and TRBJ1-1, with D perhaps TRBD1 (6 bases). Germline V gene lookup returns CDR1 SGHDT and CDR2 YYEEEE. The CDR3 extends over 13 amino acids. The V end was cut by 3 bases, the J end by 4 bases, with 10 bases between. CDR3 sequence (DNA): TGTGCCAGCAGCTGGCAAGGGGGCACTGAAGCTTTCTTT. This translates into CASSWQGGTEAFF. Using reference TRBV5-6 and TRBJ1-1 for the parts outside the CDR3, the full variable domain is DAGVTQSPTHLIKTRGQQVTLRCSPKSGHDTVSWYQQALGQGPQFIFQYYEEEERQRGNFPDRFSGHQFPNYSSELNVNALLLGDSALYLCASSWQGGTEAFFGQGTRLTVV.

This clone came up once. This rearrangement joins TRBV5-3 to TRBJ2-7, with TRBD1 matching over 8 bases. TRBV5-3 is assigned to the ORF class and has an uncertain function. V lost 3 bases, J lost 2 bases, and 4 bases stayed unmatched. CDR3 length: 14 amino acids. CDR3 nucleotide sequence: TGTGCCAGAAGCTGGGGGACAGGTCCCTACGAGCAGTACTTC. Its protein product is CARSWGTGPYEQYF.

CDR3 nucleotide sequence: TGTGCCAGCAGCTTAGACAGGGTTCAGCCCCAGCATTTT. It translates to CASSLDRVQPQHF. The chain has TRBV11-2 and TRBJ1-5, with a weak D call TRBD1 (5 bases). Trimming took 0 bases from V and 6 from J, leaving 6 bases between them. There are 13 residues in the CDR3. Per the germline V gene, CDR1 is SGHAT and CDR2 is FQNNGV.

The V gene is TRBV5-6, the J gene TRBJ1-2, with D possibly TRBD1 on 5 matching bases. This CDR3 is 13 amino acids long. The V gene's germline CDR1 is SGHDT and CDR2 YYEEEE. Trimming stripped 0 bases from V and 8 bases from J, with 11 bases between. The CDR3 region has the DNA TGTGCCAGCAGCTTGGCAGGGACTGGCGGCTACACCTTC. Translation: CASSLAGTGGYTF.

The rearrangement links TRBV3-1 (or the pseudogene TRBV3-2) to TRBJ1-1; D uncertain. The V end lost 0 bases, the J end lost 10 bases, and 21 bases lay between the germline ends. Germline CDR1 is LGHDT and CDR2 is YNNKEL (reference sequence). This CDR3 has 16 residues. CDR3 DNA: TGTGCCAGCAGCCAAGATGATAGTGGGCCCGGGAGAAGAGCTTTCTTT. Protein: CASSQDDSGPGRRAFF.